The subject of this entry is one T cell receptor (beta chain). Its antigen is not identified. The V gene lost 0 bases and the J gene lost 4 bases, with 11 bases spanning the gap. This CDR3 is 14 amino acids long. CDR1 SQVTM and CDR2 ANQGSEA come from the germline V gene. One entry per CDR3 protein, called by TCRdb with MiXCR from the reads. Among some 400,000 distinct CDR3 sequences listed, around a sixth were seen once. This sample was taken from a study of T cell repertoires in cytomegalovirus infection. Study-wide context: Public TCR beta signatures marked donors with CMV infection and the matching HLA.

Findings and caveats of the study: Cumulative public TCR beta family frequency identified CMV carriers with the relevant HLA.

The chain combines TRBV29-1 with TRBJ2-3; no clear D. The clonotype was recovered from a human donor in good health (CMV status not recorded). Some clones in this sample may be carry-over from other donors' samples. Sequenced material: PBMCs. CDR3 amino acids: CSVEEASHADTQYF. For the CDR3, the DNA is TGCAGCGTTGAAGAGGCCTCTCATGCAGATACGCAGTATTTT.